Listed below are T cell receptor beta chains from one sample, sequenced in a study of T cells in Graves' hyperthyroidism and ophthalmopathy. One entry per CDR3 protein results from TCRdb running MiXCR on the multiplex PCR reads. This table has 480,000 or so distinct CDR3 sequences, approximately 49% appearing once. Material: peripheral blood or thyroid tissue (not recorded which). Receptor source: an adult woman with Graves' disease, either hyperthyroidism or ophthalmopathy (not recorded which). CDR3s include the opening cysteine and the closing phenylalanine or tryptophan. The order of the fields is J gene, D gene, V gene, clone size, CDR3 protein, CDR3 DNA. A D gene is named only where the DNA matches it firmly. The size field is filled for only some rows; it gives once, few, many or a size class.

>TRBJ2-5|TRBD1|TRBV28|many
CASRGQGAAQETQYF
TGTGCCAGCAGGGGACAGGGGGCGGCCCAAGAGACCCAGTACTTC
>TRBJ1-2|.|TRBV29-1|.
CSVENREGYGYTF
TGCAGCGTTGAGAACAGGGAGGGCTATGGCTACACCTTC
>TRBJ1-1|.|TRBV13|.
CASTLPSNTEAFF
TGTGCCAGCACCTTACCTTCGAACACTGAAGCTTTCTTT
>TRBJ1-2|.|TRBV9|.
CASSVDGRISGNTF
TGTGCCAGCAGCGTAGATGGCCGGATCTCTGGAAACACCTTC
>TRBJ2-7|.|TRBV25-1|many
CASSGTVSYEQYF
TGTGCCAGCAGTGGGACCGTTTCCTACGAGCAGTACTTC
>TRBJ2-2|.|TRBV13|once
CASSLKGDTGELFF
TGTGCCAGCAGCTTAAAAGGCGACACCGGGGAGCTGTTTTTT
>TRBJ2-2|.|TRBV7-2|many
CASSSFPPSRELFF
TGTGCCAGCAGCTCCTTCCCCCCGAGCAGGGAGCTGTTTTTT
>TRBJ1-2|.|TRBV5-1|few
CASSIDTRNYGYTF
TGCGCCAGCAGCATCGACACGAGGAACTATGGCTACACCTTC
>TRBJ2-5|TRBD1|TRBV11-2|many
CASSRNRGPETQYF
TGTGCCAGCAGCCGAAACAGGGGCCCCGAGACCCAGTACTTC
>TRBJ2-7|TRBD1|TRBV5-1|few
CASRLDRNEQYF
TGCGCCAGCAGATTGGACAGGAACGAGCAGTACTTC
>TRBJ2-5|.|TRBV19|many
CASSPNSVFEETQYF
TGTGCCAGTAGCCCTAACTCTGTATTCGAAGAGACCCAGTACTTC
>TRBJ1-1|TRBD1|TRBV28|.
CASRTGQAPLPNTEAFF
TGTGCCAGCAGAACCGGACAGGCCCCGTTACCGAACACTGAAGCTTTCTTT
>TRBJ2-2|.|TRBV15|.
CATSRDVTGELFF
TGTGCCACCAGCAGAGATGTCACCGGGGAGCTGTTTTTT
>TRBJ1-5|.|TRBV7-9|.
CASSQGQSLQPQHF
TGCGCCAGCAGCCAAGGACAGTCCCTTCAGCCCCAGCATTTT
>TRBJ1-1|.|TRBV5-1|many
CASSGRGRTNTEAFF
TGCGCCAGCAGCGGGCGGGGACGGACTAACACTGAAGCTTTCTTT
>TRBJ1-1|.|TRBV6-6|many
CASSDPSTEAFF
TGTGCCAGCAGCGACCCCTCGACTGAAGCTTTCTTT
>TRBJ1-2|.|TRBV12-3/TRBV12-4|.
CASSRYKYGYTF
TGTGCCAGCAGTCGCTACAAGTATGGCTACACCTTC
>TRBJ2-5|.|TRBV20-1|.
CSARKETQYF
TGCAGTGCTCGAAAAGAGACCCAGTACTTC
>TRBJ1-2|TRBD1|TRBV20-1|.
CSAYTRDTAGTAGYTF
TGCAGTGCTTATACCCGGGACACTGCCGGGACAGCTGGCTACACCTTC
>TRBJ2-7|.|TRBV7-2|.
CASSFPGFEQYF
TGTGCCAGCAGCTTTCCAGGGTTCGAGCAGTACTTC
>TRBJ2-5|TRBD2|TRBV2|.
CASSLSSSGSWETQYF
TGTGCCAGCAGCTTGTCCTCTAGCGGGAGTTGGGAGACCCAGTACTTC
>TRBJ2-7|.|TRBV4-1|.
CASSQGAGLGYEQYF
TGCGCCAGCAGCCAAGGGGCGGGGTTGGGTTACGAGCAGTACTTC
>TRBJ2-7|.|TRBV2|few
CASSRRREQYF
TGTGCCAGCAGTCGAAGACGCGAGCAGTACTTC
>TRBJ1-1|.|TRBV5-1|.
CASSLVGSMNTEAFF
TGCGCCAGCAGCTTGGTGGGCAGTATGAACACTGAAGCTTTCTTT
>TRBJ2-7|.|TRBV28|.
CASTLIGGYEQYF
TGTGCCAGCACCCTTATTGGGGGGTACGAGCAGTACTTC
>TRBJ1-1|TRBD1|TRBV5-4|.
CASSMRQGYTEAFF
TGTGCCAGCAGCATGAGACAGGGGTACACTGAAGCTTTCTTT
>TRBJ1-2|.|TRBV29-1|.
CSVERDGDNYGYTF
TGCAGCGTCGAAAGGGACGGGGATAACTATGGCTACACCTTC
>TRBJ1-6|.|TRBV7-2|many
CASSSIGNNSPLHF
TGTGCCAGCAGCTCTATAGGAAATAATTCACCCCTCCACTTT
>TRBJ1-2|.|TRBV20-1|many
CSARDTGQLYGYTF
TGCAGTGCTAGAGATACGGGGCAGCTTTATGGCTACACCTTC
>TRBJ1-4|.|TRBV5-6|.
CAGSSRRGNEKLFF
TGTGCCGGCAGCTCCCGGCGGGGCAACGAAAAACTGTTTTTT
>TRBJ1-1|TRBD1|TRBV20-1|.
CSALSGGFGTEAFF
TGCAGTGCGTTATCAGGGGGTTTCGGTACTGAAGCTTTCTTT
>TRBJ2-5|.|TRBV28|few
CATATTGGLETQYF
TGTGCCACCGCGACGACTGGAGGCCTGGAGACCCAGTACTTC
>TRBJ1-1|.|TRBV19|.
CASSKRTENTEAFF
TGTGCCAGTTCTAAACGGACAGAGAACACTGAAGCTTTCTTT
>TRBJ2-7|TRBD1|TRBV5-1|.
CASSSRTGVYEQYF
TGCGCCAGCAGCTCGAGGACAGGGGTCTACGAGCAGTACTTC
>TRBJ1-1|.|TRBV10-1|.
CASSEGSSSTEAFF
TGCGCCAGCAGTGAGGGGTCTAGTAGCACTGAAGCTTTCTTT
>TRBJ2-7|.|TRBV7-9|.
CASTAARGEQYF
TGTGCCAGCACGGCAGCTCGGGGGGAGCAGTACTTC
>TRBJ1-4|TRBD1|TRBV29-1|.
CSSGTGSEKLFF
TGCAGCTCCGGGACAGGCTCTGAAAAACTGTTTTTT
>TRBJ1-5|.|TRBV12-3/TRBV12-4|.
CASSLLRGNQPQHF
TGTGCCAGCAGTTTACTTCGGGGCAATCAGCCCCAGCATTTT
>TRBJ2-7|TRBD2|TRBV7-9|few
CASSPLARLAGYEQYF
TGTGCCAGCAGCCCACTGGCGCGACTAGCGGGTTACGAGCAGTACTTC
>TRBJ1-4|.|TRBV15|.
CATSRSPAGGTNEKLFF
TGTGCCACCAGCAGATCCCCAGCGGGAGGCACTAATGAAAAACTGTTTTTT
>TRBJ1-5|.|TRBV6-5|many
CASSAVASWGQPQHF
TGTGCCAGCAGCGCCGTGGCCTCCTGGGGTCAGCCCCAGCATTTT
>TRBJ2-5|TRBD2|TRBV2|many
CASSDPLAVGETQYF
TGTGCCAGCAGCGACCCACTAGCGGTGGGGGAGACCCAGTACTTC
>TRBJ1-1|.|TRBV7-9|many
CASTSLTEAFF
TGTGCCAGCACCTCGCTCACTGAAGCTTTCTTT
>TRBJ2-5|TRBD1|TRBV6-2/TRBV6-3|.
CASSTPGQGDAETQYF
TGTGCCAGCAGTACACCAGGACAGGGAGATGCGGAGACCCAGTACTTC
>TRBJ1-2|.|TRBV18|.
CASSPPTRDGYTF
TGTGCCAGCTCACCACCAACCAGGGACGGCTACACCTTC
>TRBJ2-7|TRBD2|TRBV5-5|.
CASRLGGGEQYF
TGTGCCAGCAGGTTGGGCGGGGGCGAGCAGTACTTC
>TRBJ1-6|.|TRBV14|.
CASSQRGRDSPLHF
TGTGCCAGCAGCCAAAGGGGACGCGATTCACCCCTCCACTTT
>TRBJ2-7|.|TRBV7-2|.
CASSAPAGKKQYF
TGTGCCAGCAGCGCCCCGGCGGGGAAGAAGCAGTACTTC
>TRBJ2-6|TRBD1|TRBV7-9|.
CASSHRTGGAGANVLTF
TGTGCCAGCAGCCATAGGACAGGGGGCGCTGGGGCCAACGTCCTGACTTTC
>TRBJ2-7|TRBD1|TRBV24-1|few
CATSVGQGVGHEQYF
TGTGCCACCAGTGTCGGGCAGGGGGTAGGCCACGAGCAGTACTTC
>TRBJ2-1|TRBD2|TRBV7-6|.
CASSPISGSSEQFF
TGTGCCAGCAGCCCGATTAGCGGGAGCAGTGAGCAGTTCTTC
>TRBJ1-2|.|TRBV2|few
CASSEARSAGYTF
TGTGCCAGCAGTGAAGCGCGGTCGGCAGGCTACACCTTC
>TRBJ2-7|.|TRBV6-1|many
CASSRVRFSHEQYF
TGTGCCAGCAGCAGAGTGAGGTTTTCCCACGAGCAGTACTTC
>TRBJ1-2|TRBD1|TRBV4-1|.
CASSQETGVGYGYTF
TGCGCCAGCAGCCAAGAAACAGGGGTGGGCTATGGCTACACCTTC